A single T cell receptor (beta chain) is shown here with its context. V gave up 4 bases and J gave up 6 bases; unmatched junction bases: 11. Germline CDR1 is SGHDN and CDR2 is FVKESK. The CDR3 is 16 amino acids. This record belongs to a study of control samples from healthy donors and cancer patients. Clones were read by immunoSEQ multiplex PCR, and TCRdb kept only the in-frame ones, dropping some. The table shows some 170,000 clones, with approximately 94% occurring only once. This TCR derives from a man aged 60 to 69 with colorectal cancer. The sample consisted of PBMCs. The rearrangement uses TRBV14 and TRBJ2-3; TRBD2 agrees at 9 bases. The CDR3 region is CASSLTLAGALDTQYF. The CDR3 DNA sequence: TGTGCCAGCAGCCTCACATTAGCGGGGGCTCTGGATACGCAGTATTTT. Based on the CDR3 plus reference TRBV14 and TRBJ2-3, the full variable domain is EAGVTQFPSHSVIEKGQTVTLRCDPISGHDNLYWYRRVMGKEIKFLLHFVKESKQDESGMPNNRFLAERTGGTYSTLKVQPAELEDSGVYFCASSLTLAGALDTQYFGPGTRLTVL.